This T cell receptor beta chain was sequenced during a study of T cell responses to AZD1222 COVID-19 vaccine. Study-wide results and limits: Elevations in Spike-specific TCR breadth and depth followed administration of two AZD1222 doses. Regions 160-218 and 743-854 dominated among vaccine-associated CD4 TCRs spanning spike. The study reported that nearly half of spike-specific TCRs target unmutated variant regions. Females made up more of the donors, who were largely white British, and clonal diversity may have come out too low.

About this clone itself: No antigen is known for it.

Only in-frame clones appear in the TCRdb table, and some are missing; sequencing was by immunoSEQ multiplex PCR. The data contain some 72,000 clones, 90% to 95% of them singletons. Deletions cut 5 bases from V and 2 bases from J, with 20 bases between. The V gene's germline CDR1 is SGHTA and CDR2 FQGNSA. The CDR3 has 17 residues. This TCR derives from an adult in good health. This specimen consisted of peripheral blood, obtained on day 0 of MenACWY control vaccination. This sequence joins TRBV7-2 and TRBJ2-3, with D perhaps matching TRBD2 (5 bases). Here the CDR3 reads CASSPRRASRLTDTQYF. CDR3 DNA: TGTGCCAGCAGCCCCCGCCGGGCTAGCAGACTCACAGATACGCAGTATTTT.